This is a list of T cell receptor beta chains from one sample in a study of T-cell memory formation after mild COVID-19. TCRdb independently ran MiXCR on the 5' RACE reads; one entry per CDR3 protein. The data show about 240,000 distinct CDR3 sequences, with roughly 10% seen just once and roughly 21% held by the top ten. The sequenced sample consisted of PBMCs or a T cell subset sorted from them (not recorded which). These receptors all come from a man aged 18 to 29 who had mild COVID-19 (a few samples of this study predate the infection). Cell type and time point are not known. Both conserved end residues are trimmed from each CDR3. A row's size may be missing; if present it is once, few, many or a size class.

ASSLSSFSYNEQF,TRBV12-3/TRBV12-4,few,TRBJ2-1,13
ASSSTPGRGYTIY,TRBV7-8,few,TRBJ1-3,13
ASSQAAGIYGYT,TRBV4-3,.,TRBJ1-2,12
ASSLDGGYSTGDGDTQY,TRBV5-1,few,TRBJ2-3,17
ASSPLPGLDYQETQY,TRBV5-1,.,TRBJ2-5,15
ASRKGGSNTEAF,TRBV6-5,.,TRBJ1-1,12
ASSYSKGGEFHEQY,TRBV6-5,.,TRBJ2-7,14
ASSDDPSGANVLT,TRBV6-4,few,TRBJ2-6,13
ASNTGGANYGYT,TRBV6-6,.,TRBJ1-2,12
SAREGAGGYTDTQY,TRBV20-1,.,TRBJ2-3,14
ASRVTGGEQY,TRBV5-6,.,TRBJ2-7,10
ASSRLAGNNEQF,TRBV12-3/TRBV12-4,many,TRBJ2-1,12
ASSPDWTGELF,TRBV7-2,few,TRBJ2-2,11
ASRSGVGGYT,TRBV7-2,few,TRBJ1-2,10
ASGERGSTDTQY,TRBV5-1,.,TRBJ2-3,12
ASQTGNTEAF,TRBV10-2,.,TRBJ1-1,10
ASSTQGPFGQY,TRBV28,few,TRBJ2-7,11
ASSHPDRGPDNSPLH,TRBV14,few,TRBJ1-6,15
SAREGEDEQY,TRBV20-1,few,TRBJ2-7,10
ASISQTGNYGYT,TRBV12-3/TRBV12-4,.,TRBJ1-2,12
ASSRTGQGFTGANVLT,TRBV7-9,many,TRBJ2-6,16
ATSTMTSADTQY,TRBV15,.,TRBJ2-3,12
ASSFKGDSYNEQF,TRBV5-1,few,TRBJ2-1,13
ASTASGGGREQY,TRBV5-1,.,TRBJ2-7,12
ASSLPAGRETQY,TRBV5-6,few,TRBJ2-5,12
ASSGGGTGTSGTEAF,TRBV5-1,few,TRBJ1-1,15
ASSIKRSGTERTGELF,TRBV21-1,few,TRBJ2-2,16
ASSLGGRDIQY,TRBV11-3,.,TRBJ2-4,11
ASSLWGGGNGNTIY,TRBV7-2,few,TRBJ1-3,14
ASSVAGQNEQF,TRBV9,.,TRBJ2-1,11